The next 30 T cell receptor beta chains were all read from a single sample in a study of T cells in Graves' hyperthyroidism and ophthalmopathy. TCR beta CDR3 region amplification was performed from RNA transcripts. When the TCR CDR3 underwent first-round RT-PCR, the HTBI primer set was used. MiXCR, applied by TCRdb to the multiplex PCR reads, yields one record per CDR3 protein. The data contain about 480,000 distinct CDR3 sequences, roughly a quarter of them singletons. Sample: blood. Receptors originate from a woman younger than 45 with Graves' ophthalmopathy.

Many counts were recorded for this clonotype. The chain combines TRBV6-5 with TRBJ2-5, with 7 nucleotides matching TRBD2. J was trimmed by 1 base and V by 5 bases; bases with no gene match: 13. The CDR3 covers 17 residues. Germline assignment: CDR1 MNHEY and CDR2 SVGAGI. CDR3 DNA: TGTGCCAGCAGTAGGTTGGGGGTGGGGGGGTTCCAAGAGACCCAGTACTTC. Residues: CASSRLGVGGFQETQYF.

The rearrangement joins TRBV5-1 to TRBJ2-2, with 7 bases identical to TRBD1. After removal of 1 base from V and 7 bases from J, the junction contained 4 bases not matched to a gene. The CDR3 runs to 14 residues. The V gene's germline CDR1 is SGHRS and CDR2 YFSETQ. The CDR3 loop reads CASSLRGPHGELFF. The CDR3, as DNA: TGCGCCAGCAGCTTGAGGGGGCCCCACGGGGAGCTGTTTTTT.

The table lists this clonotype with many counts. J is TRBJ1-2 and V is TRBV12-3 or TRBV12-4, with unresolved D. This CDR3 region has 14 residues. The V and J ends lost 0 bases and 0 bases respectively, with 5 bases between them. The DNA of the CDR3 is TGTGCCAGCAGTTTAGCGCGTTCTAACTATGGCTACACCTTC. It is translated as CASSLARSNYGYTF.

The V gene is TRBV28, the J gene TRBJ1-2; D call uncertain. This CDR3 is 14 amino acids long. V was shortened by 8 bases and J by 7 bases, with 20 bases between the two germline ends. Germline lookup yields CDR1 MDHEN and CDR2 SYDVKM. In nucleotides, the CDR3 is TGTGCCAGCCGAACTTCCGACGCGCTCGGTGGCTACACCTTC. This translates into CASRTSDALGGYTF.

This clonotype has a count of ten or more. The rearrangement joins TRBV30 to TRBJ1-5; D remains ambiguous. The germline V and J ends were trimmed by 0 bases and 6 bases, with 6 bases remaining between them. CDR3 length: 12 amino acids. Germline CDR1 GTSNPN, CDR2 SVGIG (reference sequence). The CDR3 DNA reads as TGTGCCTGGAGTGTACGAGGTCAGCCCCAGCATTTT. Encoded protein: CAWSVRGQPQHF. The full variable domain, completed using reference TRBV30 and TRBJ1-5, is SQTIHQWPATLVQPVGSPLSLECTVEGTSNPNLYWYRQAAGRGLQLLFYSVGIGQISSEVPQNLSASRPQDRQFILSSKKLLLSDSGFYLCAWSVRGQPQHFGDGTRLSIL.

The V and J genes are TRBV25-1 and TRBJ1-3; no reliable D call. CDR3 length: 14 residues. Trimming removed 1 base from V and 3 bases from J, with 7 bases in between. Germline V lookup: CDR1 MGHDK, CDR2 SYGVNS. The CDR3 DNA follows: TGTGCCAGCAGTGAATTGAGGGATGGAAACACCATATATTTT. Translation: CASSELRDGNTIYF.

The chain's CDR3 is CASSYAQGAANIQYF. In nucleotides, the CDR3 is TGTGCCAGCAGTTACGCCCAGGGGGCTGCGAACATTCAGTACTTC. The V gene is TRBV6-5, the J gene TRBJ2-4; the match to TRBD1 covers 8 bases. In germline, CDR1 is MNHEY, CDR2 SVGAGI. Trimming cost V 2 bases and J 7 bases; bases outside gene matches: 7. CDR3 length equals 15 residues.

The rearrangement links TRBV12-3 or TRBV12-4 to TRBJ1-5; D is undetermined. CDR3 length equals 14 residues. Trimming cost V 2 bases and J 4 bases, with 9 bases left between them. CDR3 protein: CASSLRRPNQPQHF. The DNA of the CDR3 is TGTGCCAGCAGTTTACGGCGGCCGAATCAGCCCCAGCATTTT.

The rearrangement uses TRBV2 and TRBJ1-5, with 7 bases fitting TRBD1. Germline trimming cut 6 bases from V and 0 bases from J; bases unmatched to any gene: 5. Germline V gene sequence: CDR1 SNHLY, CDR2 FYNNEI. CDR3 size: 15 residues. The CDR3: CASSAGQTSNQPQHF. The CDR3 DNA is TGTGCCAGCAGCGCGGGACAGACTAGCAATCAGCCCCAGCATTTT.

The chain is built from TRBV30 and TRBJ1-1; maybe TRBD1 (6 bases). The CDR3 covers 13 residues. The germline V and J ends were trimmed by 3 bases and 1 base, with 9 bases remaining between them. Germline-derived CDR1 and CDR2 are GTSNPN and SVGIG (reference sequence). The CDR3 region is CAWSIQGNTEAFF. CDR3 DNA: TGTGCCTGGAGCATACAGGGGAACACTGAAGCTTTCTTT.

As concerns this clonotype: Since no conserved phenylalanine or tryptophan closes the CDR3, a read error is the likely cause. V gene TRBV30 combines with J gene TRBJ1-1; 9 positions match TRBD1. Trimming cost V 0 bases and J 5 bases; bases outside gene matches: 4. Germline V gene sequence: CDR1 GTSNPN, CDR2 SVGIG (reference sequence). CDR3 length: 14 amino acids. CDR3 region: CAWSVGQGRTEAFL. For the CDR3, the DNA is TGTGCCTGGAGTGTAGGACAGGGGAGGACTGAAGCTTTCCTT.

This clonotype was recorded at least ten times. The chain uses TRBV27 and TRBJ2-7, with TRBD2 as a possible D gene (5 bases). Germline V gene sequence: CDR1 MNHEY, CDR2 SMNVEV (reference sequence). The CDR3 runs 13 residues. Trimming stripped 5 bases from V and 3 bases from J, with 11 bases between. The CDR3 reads CASSPGEYYEQYF. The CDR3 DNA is TGTGCCAGCAGTCCCGGGGAATACTACGAGCAGTACTTC.

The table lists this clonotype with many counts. The CDR3 protein is CASKRFNVGTGELFF. CDR3 nucleotide sequence: TGTGCCAGCAAGCGATTTAACGTCGGCACCGGGGAGCTGTTTTTT. The chain carries TRBV6-2 or TRBV6-3 and TRBJ2-2; D is unresolved. Germline V gives CDR1 MNHEY, CDR2 SVGEGT. This CDR3 has 15 amino acids. V was cut by 7 bases and J by 4 bases, with 16 bases left in between.

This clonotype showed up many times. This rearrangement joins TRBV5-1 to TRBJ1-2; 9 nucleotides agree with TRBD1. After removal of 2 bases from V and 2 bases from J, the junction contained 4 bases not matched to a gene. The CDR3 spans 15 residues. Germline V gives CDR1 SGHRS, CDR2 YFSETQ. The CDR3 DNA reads TGCGCCAGCAGCTTTACGGGACAGGGAAACTATGGCTACACCTTC. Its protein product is CASSFTGQGNYGYTF.

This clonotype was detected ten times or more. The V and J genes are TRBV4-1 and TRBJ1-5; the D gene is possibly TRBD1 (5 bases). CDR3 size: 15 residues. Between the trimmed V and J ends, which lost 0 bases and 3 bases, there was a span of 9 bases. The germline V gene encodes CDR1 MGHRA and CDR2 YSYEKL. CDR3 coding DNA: TGCGCCAGCAGCCAAGAAGACAGCCCCAATCAGCCCCAGCATTTT. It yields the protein CASSQEDSPNQPQHF.

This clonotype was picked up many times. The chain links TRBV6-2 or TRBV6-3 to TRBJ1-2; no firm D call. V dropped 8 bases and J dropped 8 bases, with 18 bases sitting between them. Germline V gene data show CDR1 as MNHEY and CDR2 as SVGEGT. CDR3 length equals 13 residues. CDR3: CASGMLRTGGYTF. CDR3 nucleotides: TGTGCCAGCGGCATGCTCCGGACCGGCGGCTACACCTTC.

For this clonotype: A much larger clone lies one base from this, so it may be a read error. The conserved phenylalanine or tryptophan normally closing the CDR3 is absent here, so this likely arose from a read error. The CDR3 loop reads CASSNRTGVGYGYTL. CDR3 DNA: TGTGCCAGCAGCAACCGGACAGGGGTAGGGTATGGCTACACCTTA. The rearrangement links TRBV7-9 to TRBJ1-2, with 9 positions matching TRBD1. The germline V gene has CDR1 SEHNR and CDR2 FQNEAQ (reference sequence). Germline trimming cut 5 bases from V and 5 bases from J; bases unmatched to any gene: 9. This CDR3 is 15 amino acids long.

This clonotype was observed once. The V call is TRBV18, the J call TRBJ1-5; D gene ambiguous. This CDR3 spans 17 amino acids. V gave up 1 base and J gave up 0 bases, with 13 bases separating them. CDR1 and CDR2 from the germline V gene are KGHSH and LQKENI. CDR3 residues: CASSPQGGGNSNQPQHF. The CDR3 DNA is TGTGCCAGCTCACCACAGGGCGGAGGAAATAGCAATCAGCCCCAGCATTTT. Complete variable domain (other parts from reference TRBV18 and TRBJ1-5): NAGVMQNPRHLVRRRGQEARLRCSPMKGHSHVYWYRQLPEEGLKFMVYLQKENIIDESGMPKERFSAEFPKEGPSILRIQQVVRGDSAAYFCASSPQGGGNSNQPQHFGDGTRLSIL.

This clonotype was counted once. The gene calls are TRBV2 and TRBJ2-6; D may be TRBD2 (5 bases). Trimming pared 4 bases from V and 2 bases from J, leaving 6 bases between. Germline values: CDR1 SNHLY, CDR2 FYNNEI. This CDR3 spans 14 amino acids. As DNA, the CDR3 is TGTGCCAGCAGTGCCGGGGCTGGGGCCAACGTCCTGACTTTC. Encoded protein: CASSAGAGANVLTF.

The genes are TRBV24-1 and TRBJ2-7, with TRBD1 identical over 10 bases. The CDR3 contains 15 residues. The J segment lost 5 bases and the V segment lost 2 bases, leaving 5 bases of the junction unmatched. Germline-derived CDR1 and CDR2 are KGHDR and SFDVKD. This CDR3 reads CATSDSGQGLDEQYF. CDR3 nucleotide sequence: TGTGCCACCAGTGATTCGGGACAGGGGCTTGACGAGCAGTACTTC.

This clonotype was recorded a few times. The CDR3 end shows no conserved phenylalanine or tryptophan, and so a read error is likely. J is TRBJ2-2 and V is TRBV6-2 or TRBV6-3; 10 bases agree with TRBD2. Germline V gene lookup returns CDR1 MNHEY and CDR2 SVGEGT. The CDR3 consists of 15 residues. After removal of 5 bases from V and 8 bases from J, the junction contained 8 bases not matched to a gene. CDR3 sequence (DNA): TGTGCCAGCAGTCCGTCGGGACTAGCGATTGGGGAGCTGTTTGTT. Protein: CASSPSGLAIGELFV.

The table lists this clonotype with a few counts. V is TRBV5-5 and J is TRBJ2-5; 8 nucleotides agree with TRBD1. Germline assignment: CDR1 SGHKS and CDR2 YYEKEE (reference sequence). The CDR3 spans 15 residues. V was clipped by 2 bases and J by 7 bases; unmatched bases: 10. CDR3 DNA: TGTGCCAGCAGCTTAGTAGCCAGGGGGCTAGGGACCCAGTACTTC. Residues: CASSLVARGLGTQYF.

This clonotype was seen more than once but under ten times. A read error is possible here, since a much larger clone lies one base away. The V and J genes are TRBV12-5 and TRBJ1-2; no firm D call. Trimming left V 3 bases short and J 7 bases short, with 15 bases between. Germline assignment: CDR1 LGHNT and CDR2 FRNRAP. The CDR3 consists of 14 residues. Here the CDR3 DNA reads TGTGCTAGTGGTTTTGAGGCTTATGGTGTTGGCTACACCTTC. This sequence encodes CASGFEAYGVGYTF.

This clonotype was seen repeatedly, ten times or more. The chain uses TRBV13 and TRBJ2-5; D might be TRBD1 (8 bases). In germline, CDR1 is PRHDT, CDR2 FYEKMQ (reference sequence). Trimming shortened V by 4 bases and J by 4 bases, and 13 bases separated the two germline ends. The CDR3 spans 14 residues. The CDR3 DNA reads TGTGCCAGCAGCTCGAACAGGGGGGGAGAGACCCAGTACTTC. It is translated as CASSSNRGGETQYF. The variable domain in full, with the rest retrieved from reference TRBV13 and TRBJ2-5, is AAGVIQSPRHLIKEKRETATLKCYPIPRHDTVYWYQQGPGQDPQFLISFYEKMQSDKGSIPDRFSAQQFSDYHSELNMSSLELGDSALYFCASSSNRGGETQYFGPGTRLLVL.

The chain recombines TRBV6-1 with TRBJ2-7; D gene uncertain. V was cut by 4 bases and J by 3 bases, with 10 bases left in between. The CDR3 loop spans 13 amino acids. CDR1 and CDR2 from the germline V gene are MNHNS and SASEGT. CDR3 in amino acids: CASSVVRVYEQYF. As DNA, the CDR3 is TGTGCCAGCAGTGTGGTTCGGGTCTACGAGCAGTACTTC.

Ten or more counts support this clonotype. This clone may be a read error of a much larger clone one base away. In DNA, the CDR3 is TGTGCCAGCAGCTTAGCGCATCTAGCGGGGGGGCCCAGCTCCTACGAGCAGTACTTC. It yields the protein CASSLAHLAGGPSSYEQYF. The V call is TRBV7-2, the J call TRBJ2-7, with 12 bases matching TRBD2. In germline, CDR1 is SGHTA, CDR2 FQGNSA. This CDR3 contains 19 residues. J was trimmed by 0 bases and V by 0 bases; bases with no gene match: 9.

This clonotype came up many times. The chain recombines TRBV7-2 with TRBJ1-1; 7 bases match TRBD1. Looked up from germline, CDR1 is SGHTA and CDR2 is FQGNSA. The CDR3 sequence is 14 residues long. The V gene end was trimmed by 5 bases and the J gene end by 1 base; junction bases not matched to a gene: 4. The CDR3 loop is CASSATGANTEAFF. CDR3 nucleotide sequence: TGTGCCAGCAGCGCCACAGGGGCGAACACTGAAGCTTTCTTT.

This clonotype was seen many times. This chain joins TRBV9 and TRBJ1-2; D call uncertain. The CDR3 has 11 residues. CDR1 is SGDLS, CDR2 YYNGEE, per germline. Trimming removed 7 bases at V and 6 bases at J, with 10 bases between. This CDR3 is CASAGVHGYTF. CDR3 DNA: TGTGCCAGCGCCGGAGTGCATGGCTACACCTTC.

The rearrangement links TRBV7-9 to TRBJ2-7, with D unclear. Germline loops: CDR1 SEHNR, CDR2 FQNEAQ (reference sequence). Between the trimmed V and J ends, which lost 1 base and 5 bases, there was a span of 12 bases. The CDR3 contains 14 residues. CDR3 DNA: TGTGCCAGCAGCTTAGGTGGTTCGGTCGACGAGCAGTACTTC. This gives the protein CASSLGGSVDEQYF.

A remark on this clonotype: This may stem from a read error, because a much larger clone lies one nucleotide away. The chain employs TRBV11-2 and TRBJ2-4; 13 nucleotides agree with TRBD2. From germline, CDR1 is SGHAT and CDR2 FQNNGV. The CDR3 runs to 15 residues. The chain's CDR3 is CASSSGLAGADIKYF. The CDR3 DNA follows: TGTGCCAGCAGCTCCGGACTAGCGGGGGCGGACATTAAGTACTTC.